Following are 25 T cell receptor beta chains from one sample sequenced in a study of blood T cell repertoires in COVID-19. Profiling relied on immunoSEQ multiplex PCR, and the TCRdb table lists in-frame clones only, not all of them. This table has roughly 220,000 clones, 88% appearing once. Specimen: PBMCs or T cells enriched from blood (not recorded which). Receptors originate from a woman in her forties or fifties with acute COVID-19.

The rearrangement links TRBV20-1 to TRBJ1-6; D unclear. This CDR3 has 17 residues. V was pared by 3 bases and J by 0 bases, with 15 bases between. Per germline, CDR1 DFQATT and CDR2 SNEGSKA (reference sequence). The CDR3 DNA sequence: TGCAGTGCTAGTGGTCCGGCGGAGAGCTCCTATAATTCACCCCTCCACTTT. Translation gives CSASGPAESSYNSPLHF.

V gene TRBV19 combines with J gene TRBJ2-7; TRBD2 is a possible D gene (5 bases). The CDR3 totals 13 residues. V gave up 4 bases and J gave up 3 bases, with 10 bases separating them. The germline CDR1 and CDR2 sequences are LNHDA and SQIVND (reference sequence). The CDR3 loop reads CASSTGLFYEQYF. The CDR3 bases are TGTGCCAGTAGTACAGGACTCTTCTACGAGCAGTACTTC.

The rearrangement links TRBV7-6 to TRBJ2-2; TRBD1 might be the D (5 bases). Trimming cost V 0 bases and J 0 bases, with 11 bases left between them. The CDR3 totals 17 residues. Per germline, CDR1 SGHVS and CDR2 FNYEAQ. The CDR3 bases are TGTGCCAGCAGCTTAGCGGCAGGGCCGACGAACACCGGGGAGCTGTTTTTT. It specifies CASSLAAGPTNTGELFF.

Concerning this clone: Other DNA sequences within the sample encode an identical CDR3. The J gene is TRBJ1-2, the V gene TRBV27, with D maybe TRBD1 (6 bases). Germline CDR1 and CDR2: MNHEY and SMNVEV (reference sequence). CDR3 length: 13 residues. Trimming removed 3 bases from V and 2 bases from J, with 7 bases in between. This CDR3 is CASSFQGNYGYTF. The CDR3 DNA follows: TGTGCCAGCAGTTTCCAGGGGAACTATGGCTACACCTTC.

This clone was counted once. The rearrangement uses TRBV9 and TRBJ2-3; 8 bases match TRBD2. Trimming at V came to 0 bases and at J to 4 bases, leaving 4 bases not matched to a gene. The germline CDR1 and CDR2 sequences are SGDLS and YYNGEE. This CDR3 has 15 residues. The CDR3: CASSVAGRAADTQYF. CDR3 in DNA: TGTGCCAGCAGCGTAGCCGGGAGGGCCGCAGATACGCAGTATTTT.

The rearrangement uses TRBV28 and TRBJ1-4; weak D call: TRBD1 (6 bases). V lost 6 bases and J lost 8, with 19 bases in between. Germline V gene data show CDR1 as MDHEN and CDR2 as SYDVKM. The CDR3 contains 15 residues. CDR3 residues: CASSSAGVSREKLFF. The DNA for the CDR3 is TGTGCCAGCAGCTCAGCAGGGGTGTCGAGGGAAAAACTGTTTTTT.

The CDR3 spells CASSYPRGSNQPQHF. The CDR3 DNA is TGTGCCAGTAGCTACCCCAGGGGTAGCAATCAGCCCCAGCATTTT. The J gene is TRBJ1-5, the V gene TRBV19; a weak D match, TRBD1 (6 bases). CDR1 is LNHDA, CDR2 SQIVND, per germline (reference sequence). V lost 6 bases, J lost 0 bases, and 12 bases lay in between. The CDR3 runs to 15 residues.

This clone has just a few counts. The V call is TRBV6-6, the J call TRBJ1-5; D is uncertain. Between the trimmed V and J ends, which lost 0 bases and 1 base, there was a span of 10 bases. CDR1 is MNHNY, CDR2 SVGAGI, per germline (reference sequence). CDR3 length equals 16 residues. The CDR3 reads CASSYSTGLSNQPQHF. The CDR3 coding sequence is TGTGCCAGCAGTTACTCGACGGGGTTAAGCAATCAGCCCCAGCATTTT.

This chain uses TRBV14 with TRBJ2-5, with 7 bases aligning to TRBD1. J gave up 0 bases and V 3 bases, and 7 bases lay outside the gene matches. This CDR3 spans 16 amino acids. The germline V gene encodes CDR1 SGHDN and CDR2 FVKESK. The CDR3 sequence is CASSHTGQSYQETQYF. For the CDR3, the DNA is TGTGCCAGCAGCCACACGGGACAGAGTTACCAAGAGACCCAGTACTTC. Full variable domain (rest looked up from reference TRBV14 and TRBJ2-5): EAGVTQFPSHSVIEKGQTVTLRCDPISGHDNLYWYRRVMGKEIKFLLHFVKESKQDESGMPNNRFLAERTGGTYSTLKVQPAELEDSGVYFCASSHTGQSYQETQYFGPGTRLLVL.

The chain recombines TRBV5-4 with TRBJ1-6; TRBD1 agrees at 7 bases. CDR3 length: 17 amino acids. Germline CDR1 reads SGHNT; CDR2 reads YYREEE (reference sequence). Trimming removed 6 bases from V and 9 bases from J; junction bases left unmatched: 18. Here the CDR3 DNA reads TGTGCCAGCAACGAAGGGGGCGACAGGGTAAAGGGTTCACCCCTCCACTTT. Translation gives CASNEGGDRVKGSPLHF.

In the case of this clone: Compared with germline, one end of the junction differs, possibly owing to a read error. As DNA, the CDR3 is TGTGCCAGCAGCCAAGATCTGACTAGCGGGAGGGGGAGTCGCTTC. Protein product: CASSQDLTSGRGSRF. The rearrangement uses TRBV3-1 (or the pseudogene TRBV3-2) and TRBJ2-7; 14 nucleotides match TRBD2. The CDR3 totals 15 residues. Germline V CDR1 and CDR2: LGHDT, YNNKEL (reference sequence).

This clone has a single count. The gene calls are TRBV2 and TRBJ2-2; TRBD2 matches 7 bases. Trimming cost V 3 bases and J 4 bases; bases outside gene matches: 8. In germline, CDR1 is SNHLY, CDR2 FYNNEI. CDR3 length: 16 amino acids. CDR3 nucleotide sequence: TGTGCCAGCAGTGAGGGAGGGGCGGTTGGCACCGGGGAGCTGTTTTTT. Protein: CASSEGGAVGTGELFF.

With regard to this clone: The same CDR3 can be traced to other DNA sequences in this sample. The V and J genes are TRBV7-3 and TRBJ2-2; D is ambiguous. The CDR3 has 13 residues. The germline V and J ends were trimmed by 3 bases and 2 bases, with 4 bases remaining between them. CDR1 is SGHTA, CDR2 FQGTGA, per germline. Here the CDR3 DNA reads TGTGCCAGCAGCTTGAGCAACACCGGGGAGCTGTTTTTT. Its translation is CASSLSNTGELFF.

This chain connects TRBV27 to TRBJ2-3; D gene ambiguous. The germline CDR1 and CDR2 sequences are MNHEY and SMNVEV (reference sequence). Trimming shortened V by 1 base and J by 1 base, and 6 bases separated the two germline ends. This CDR3 region has 14 residues. The CDR3 is CASSLFQGTDTQYF. CDR3 coding DNA: TGTGCCAGCAGTTTATTTCAGGGCACAGATACGCAGTATTTT.

The rearrangement joins TRBV28 to TRBJ2-3, with TRBD2 matching over 12 bases. The CDR3 is 16 residues long. Germline trimming cut 5 bases from V and 2 bases from J; bases unmatched to any gene: 5. The germline CDR1 and CDR2 sequences are MDHEN and SYDVKM. The CDR3 DNA reads TGTGCCAGCAGTCAGAGGACTAGCGGGAACACAGATACGCAGTATTTT. Translation: CASSQRTSGNTDTQYF.

The V gene is TRBV6-5, the J gene TRBJ1-2; 8 nucleotides match TRBD1. The ends lost 0 bases at V and 7 bases at J; junction bases unmatched: 10. This CDR3 contains 16 residues. Per germline, CDR1 MNHEY and CDR2 SVGAGI. The CDR3 spells CASSYSTQGAGGGYTF. CDR3 sequence (DNA): TGTGCCAGCAGTTACTCGACGCAGGGGGCAGGGGGTGGCTACACCTTC.

The chain has TRBV18 and TRBJ2-4; D is possibly TRBD2 (6 bases). The CDR3 totals 18 residues. The V and J ends lost 3 bases and 0 bases respectively, with 18 bases between them. From germline, CDR1 is KGHSH and CDR2 LQKENI. The CDR3 loop reads CASSPAGLPVQAKNIQYF. The CDR3 DNA reads as TGTGCCAGCTCACCGGCGGGACTCCCTGTTCAAGCCAAAAACATTCAGTACTTC.

This clone was detected only once. The V and J genes are TRBV18 and TRBJ2-1, with D maybe TRBD1 (6 bases). V was cut by 2 bases and J by 8 bases, with 16 bases left in between. There are 15 residues in the CDR3. Germline assignment: CDR1 KGHSH and CDR2 LQKENI. CDR3 protein: CASSPIRSGVHEQFF. Here the CDR3 DNA reads TGTGCCAGCTCACCAATTCGGTCAGGGGTACATGAGCAGTTCTTC. Drawing the rest from reference TRBV18 and TRBJ2-1, the complete variable domain is NAGVMQNPRHLVRRRGQEARLRCSPMKGHSHVYWYRQLPEEGLKFMVYLQKENIIDESGMPKERFSAEFPKEGPSILRIQQVVRGDSAAYFCASSPIRSGVHEQFFGPGTRLTVL.

This clone came up a few times. The chain carries TRBV15 and TRBJ1-3; D remains ambiguous. The CDR3 consists of 12 residues. The V gene's germline CDR1 is LNHNV and CDR2 YYDKDF (reference sequence). The germline V and J ends were trimmed by 9 bases and 3 bases, with 9 bases remaining between them. The DNA of the CDR3 is TGTGCCACGGCCCGTTATGGAAACACCATATATTTT. It specifies CATARYGNTIYF.

V is TRBV28 and J is TRBJ1-1; D is unresolved. CDR1 and CDR2 from the germline V gene are MDHEN and SYDVKM. The V and J ends lost 6 bases and 1 base respectively, with 12 bases between them. The CDR3 covers 14 residues. CDR3 DNA: TGTGCCAGCAGCTACCTGAGATCGAACACTGAAGCTTTCTTT. Amino acid sequence: CASSYLRSNTEAFF.

V usage is TRBV6-2 or TRBV6-3 and J usage is TRBJ1-1, with D tentatively TRBD1 (6 bases). V was shortened by 2 bases and J by 3 bases, with 16 bases between the two germline ends. This CDR3 has 16 amino acids. Germline CDR1 reads MNHEY; CDR2 reads SVGEGT. The CDR3 sequence is CASSYGWGRGYTEAFF. CDR3 DNA: TGTGCCAGCAGTTACGGTTGGGGCAGGGGATACACTGAAGCTTTCTTT.

V gene TRBV3-1 (or the pseudogene TRBV3-2) combines with J gene TRBJ1-3; D is unresolved. The CDR3 is 13 residues long. With 1 base removed from V and 4 bases from J, the gap between germline ends came to 5 bases. Germline CDR1 LGHDT, CDR2 YNNKEL (reference sequence). The CDR3 region is CASSQAEGNTIYF. The CDR3 bases are TGTGCCAGCAGCCAAGCTGAGGGAAACACCATATATTTT.

This clone was counted only a few times. The rearrangement uses TRBV18 and TRBJ1-1; a weak D match, TRBD1 (6 bases). Germline loops: CDR1 KGHSH, CDR2 LQKENI. This CDR3 is built from 12 residues. The V and J ends lost 2 bases and 7 bases respectively, with 8 bases between them. CDR3 nucleotide sequence: TGTGCCAGCTCACCAGGACAGAATGAAGCTTTCTTT. Translating it yields CASSPGQNEAFF.

This clone appeared once. The chain joins TRBV19 to TRBJ2-7, with 12 nucleotides matching TRBD1. Looked up from germline, CDR1 is LNHDA and CDR2 is SQIVND (reference sequence). There are 13 residues in the CDR3. V lost 6 bases and J lost 5; bases outside the gene matches: 2. CDR3 nucleotides: TGTGCCAGTAGGGGGACAGGGGGCCACGAGCAGTACTTC. Encoded protein: CASRGTGGHEQYF.

There are a few counts of this clone. The chain uses TRBV11-2 and TRBJ2-1; D uncertain. The V end lost 4 bases, the J end lost 5 bases, and 12 bases lay between the germline ends. CDR3 size: 14 residues. CDR1 and CDR2 from the germline V gene are SGHAT and FQNNGV. This CDR3 is CASSSTRRNNEQFF. Here the CDR3 DNA reads TGTGCCAGCAGCTCCACGCGGCGAAACAATGAGCAGTTCTTC.